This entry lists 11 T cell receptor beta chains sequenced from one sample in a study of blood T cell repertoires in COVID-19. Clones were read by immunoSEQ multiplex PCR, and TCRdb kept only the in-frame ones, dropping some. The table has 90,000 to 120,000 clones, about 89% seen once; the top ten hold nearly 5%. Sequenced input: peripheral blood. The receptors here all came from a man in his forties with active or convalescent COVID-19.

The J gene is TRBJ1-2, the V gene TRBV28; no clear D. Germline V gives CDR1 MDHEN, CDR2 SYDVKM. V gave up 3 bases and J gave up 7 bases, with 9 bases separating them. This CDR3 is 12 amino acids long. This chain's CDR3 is CASSFYGGGYTF. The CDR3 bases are TGTGCCAGCAGTTTTTACGGCGGTGGCTACACCTTC.

The CDR3 nucleotides read TGTGCCAGTAGTCTAGGACGCCCTAGTGAAAAACTGTTTTTT. Amino acids: CASSLGRPSEKLFF. This rearrangement joins TRBV19 to TRBJ1-4; D remains unclear. The CDR3 has 14 residues. Trimming shortened V by 5 bases and J by 7 bases, and 14 bases separated the two germline ends. The germline CDR1 and CDR2 sequences are LNHDA and SQIVND (reference sequence).

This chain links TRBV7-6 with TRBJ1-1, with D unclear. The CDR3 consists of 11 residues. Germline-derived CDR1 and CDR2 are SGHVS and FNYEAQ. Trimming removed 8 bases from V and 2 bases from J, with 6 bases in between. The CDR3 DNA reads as TGTGCCAGCGGCACCAACACTGAAGCTTTCTTT. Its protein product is CASGTNTEAFF.

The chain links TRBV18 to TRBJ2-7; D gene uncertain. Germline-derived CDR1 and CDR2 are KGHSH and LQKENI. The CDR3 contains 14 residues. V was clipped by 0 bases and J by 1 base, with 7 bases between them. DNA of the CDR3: TGTGCCAGCTCACCACCTGAGAGGTCCTACGAGCAGTACTTC. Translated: CASSPPERSYEQYF.

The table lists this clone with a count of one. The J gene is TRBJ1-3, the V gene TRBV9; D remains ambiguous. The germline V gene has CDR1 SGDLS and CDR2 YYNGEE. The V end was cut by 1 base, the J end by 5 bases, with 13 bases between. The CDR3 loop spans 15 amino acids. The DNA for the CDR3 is TGTGCCAGCAGCGTACTAGCCGAGAACCGAAACACCATATATTTT. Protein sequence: CASSVLAENRNTIYF.

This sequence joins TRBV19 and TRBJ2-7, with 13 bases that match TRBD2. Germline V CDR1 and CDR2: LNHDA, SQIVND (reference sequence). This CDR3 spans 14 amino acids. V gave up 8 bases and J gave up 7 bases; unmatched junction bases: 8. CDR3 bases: TGTGCCAGTCTCCGGACTAGCGGGAGTTGGGAGCAGTACTTC. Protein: CASLRTSGSWEQYF. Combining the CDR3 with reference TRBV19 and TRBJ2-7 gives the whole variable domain DGGITQSPKYLFRKEGQNVTLSCEQNLNHDAMYWYRQDPGQGLRLIYYSQIVNDFQKGDIAEGYSVSREKKESFPLTVTSAQKNPTAFYLCASLRTSGSWEQYFGPGTRLTVT.

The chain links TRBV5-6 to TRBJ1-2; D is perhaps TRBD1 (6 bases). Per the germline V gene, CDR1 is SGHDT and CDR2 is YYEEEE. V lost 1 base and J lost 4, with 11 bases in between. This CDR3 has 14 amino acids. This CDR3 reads CASSLLRTAYGYTF. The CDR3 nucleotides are TGTGCCAGCAGCTTGTTGCGGACAGCCTATGGCTACACCTTC. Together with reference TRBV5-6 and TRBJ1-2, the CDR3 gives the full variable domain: DAGVTQSPTHLIKTRGQQVTLRCSPKSGHDTVSWYQQALGQGPQFIFQYYEEEERQRGNFPDRFSGHQFPNYSSELNVNALLLGDSALYLCASSLLRTAYGYTFGSGTRLTVV.

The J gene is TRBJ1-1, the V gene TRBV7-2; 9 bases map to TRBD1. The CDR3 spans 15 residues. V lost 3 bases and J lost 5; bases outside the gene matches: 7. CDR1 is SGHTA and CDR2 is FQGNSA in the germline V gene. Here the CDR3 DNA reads TGTGCCAGCAGCTTCTCCGGGACAGGGAAGACTGAAGCTTTCTTT. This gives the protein CASSFSGTGKTEAFF. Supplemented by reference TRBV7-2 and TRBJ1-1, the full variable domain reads GAGVSQSPSNKVTEKGKDVELRCDPISGHTALYWYRQSLGQGLEFLIYFQGNSAPDKSGLPSDRFSAERTGGSVSTLTIQRTQQEDSAVYLCASSFSGTGKTEAFFGQGTRLTVV.

The CDR3 DNA reads as TGTGCCAGCAGCTTAGCGGCGGGAGGGGGGTCTAGCACAGATACGCAGTATTTT. Protein product: CASSLAAGGGSSTDTQYF. The chain uses TRBV7-2 and TRBJ2-3, with TRBD2 identical over 9 bases. The CDR3 contains 18 residues. Germline CDR1 SGHTA, CDR2 FQGNSA. V shed 0 bases, J shed 0 bases, and the junction held 7 bases outside the gene matches.

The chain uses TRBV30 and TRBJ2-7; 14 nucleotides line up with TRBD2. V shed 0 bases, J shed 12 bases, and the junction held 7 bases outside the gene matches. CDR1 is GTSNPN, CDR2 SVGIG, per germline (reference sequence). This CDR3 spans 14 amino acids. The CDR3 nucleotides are TGTGCCTGGAGTGTCGGGACTAGCGGGAGCGGGTCGTACTTC. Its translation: CAWSVGTSGSGSYF.

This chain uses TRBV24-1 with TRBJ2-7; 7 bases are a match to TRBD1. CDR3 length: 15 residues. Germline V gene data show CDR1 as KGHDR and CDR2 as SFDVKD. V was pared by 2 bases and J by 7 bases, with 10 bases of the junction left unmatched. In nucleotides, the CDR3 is TGTGCCACCAGTGATTCGACAGGGAGTAGGCGGGAGCAGTACTTC. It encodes CATSDSTGSRREQYF.